This entry features one T cell receptor beta chain sequence. The protocol was immunoSEQ multiplex PCR, while the TCRdb copy is restricted to in-frame clones and leaves out a portion. The data contain under 40,000 clones, about 96% of them singletons. This specimen comes from a study of circulating and synovial CD4+ cells in juvenile arthritis. The junction had 15 bases not matched to a gene; V was cut back by 4 bases and J by 4 bases. Per the germline V gene, CDR1 is SGHRS and CDR2 is YFSETQ. This CDR3 comprises 18 residues. The receptor was isolated from a human donor with juvenile idiopathic arthritis. Sequencing was done on a sample of CD4+ T cells from blood. The V gene is TRBV5-1, the J gene TRBJ2-7; 12 positions agree with TRBD2. The CDR3 nucleotides read TGCGCCAGCAGCAACTTTCAGAGAGCCGGGACTAGCGGGTACGAGCAGTACTTC. Translated: CASSNFQRAGTSGYEQYF.